This is a list of T cell receptor beta chains from one sample in a study of molecular identifiers for immune sequencing clone quantification. Each CDR3 protein is one row after TCRdb ran MiXCR on the PCR reads. The sample includes approximately 320,000 distinct CDR3 sequences, roughly a quarter seen only once; the top ten take about 0.74%. Material: naive CD8+ T cells from blood, with Jurkat cell RNA spiked in. The origin of the receptors is a human donor in good health. Some libraries in this study had Jurkat cell RNA spiked in. The CDR3 runs from the conserved cysteine through the conserved F or W. The D gene is left open where the match is weak. A clone size is listed for some rows: how often the clone was seen (once, few, many), or a class if it is expanded.

j_call,clone_size,v_call,cdr3_length,d_call,cdr3_aa,cdr3_nt
TRBJ2-7,few,TRBV5-4,13,.,CASRLRGSDEQYF,TGTGCCAGCCGGCTCCGGGGATCGGACGAGCAGTACTTC
TRBJ1-3,many,TRBV12-3/TRBV12-4,13,.,CASSVFSGNTIYF,TGTGCCAGCAGCGTTTTCTCTGGAAACACCATATATTTT
TRBJ2-1,many,TRBV7-8,14,.,CASSLVTGYNEQFF,TGTGCCAGCAGCTTAGTGACTGGATACAATGAGCAGTTCTTC
TRBJ1-5,few,TRBV6-1,14,.,CASWTEYSNQPQHF,TGTGCCAGCTGGACCGAGTATAGCAATCAGCCCCAGCATTTT
TRBJ2-1,.,TRBV12-3/TRBV12-4,16,TRBD2,CASSPSGGLAGDEQFF,TGTGCCAGCAGCCCTTCTGGGGGACTAGCCGGGGATGAGCAGTTCTTC
TRBJ2-3,many,TRBV20-1,18,TRBD2,CSARAYLAGASTSDTQYF,TGCAGTGCTAGAGCGTATCTAGCGGGGGCCTCCACTTCGGATACGCAGTATTTT
TRBJ1-1,.,TRBV4-3,13,.,CASSHGVGTEAFF,TGCGCCAGCAGCCACGGGGTTGGGACTGAAGCTTTCTTT
TRBJ1-1,.,TRBV30,13,.,CAWSIEGVTFAFF,TGTGCCTGGAGTATTGAGGGGGTAACTTTCGCTTTCTTT
TRBJ1-5,few,TRBV28,16,.,CASSLVLRNSNQPQHF,TGTGCCAGCAGTTTAGTGCTCCGGAATAGCAATCAGCCCCAGCATTTT
TRBJ1-5,.,TRBV27,14,TRBD1,CASSSDRGHQPQHF,TGTGCCAGCAGCTCCGACAGGGGGCATCAGCCCCAGCATTTT
TRBJ1-4,.,TRBV4-1,15,.,CASSLLDHAKEKLFF,TGCGCCAGCAGCCTATTAGACCACGCAAAAGAAAAACTGTTTTTT
TRBJ1-6,.,TRBV11-2,13,.,CASSFREGSPLHF,TGTGCCAGCAGCTTCCGGGAGGGCTCACCCCTCCACTTT
TRBJ2-2,few,TRBV7-9,16,TRBD2,CASSTRLAGVTGELFF,TGTGCCAGCAGCACCAGACTAGCGGGAGTCACCGGGGAGCTGTTTTTT
TRBJ1-1,many,TRBV7-9,12,.,CASSLFGTEAFF,TGTGCCAGCAGCTTATTTGGCACTGAAGCTTTCTTT
TRBJ2-3,many,TRBV4-1,18,TRBD1,CASSQRVPTGGVTDTQYF,TGCGCCAGCAGCCAAAGGGTCCCGACAGGGGGCGTTACAGATACGCAGTATTTT
TRBJ2-7,.,TRBV20-1,15,.,CSARGATDNHYEQYF,TGCAGTGCTAGAGGAGCAACCGACAACCACTACGAGCAGTACTTC
TRBJ2-7,many,TRBV5-6,14,.,CASSLGGPTAEQYF,TGTGCCAGCAGCTTAGGCGGCCCGACCGCCGAGCAGTACTTC
TRBJ2-4,few,TRBV7-9,16,TRBD2,CASSSKLAGEENIQYF,TGTGCCAGCAGCTCAAAACTAGCGGGAGAGGAAAACATTCAGTACTTC
TRBJ2-3,many,TRBV7-2,14,TRBD2,CASSGGGYTDTQYF,TGTGCCAGCAGTGGGGGGGGGTACACAGATACGCAGTATTTT
TRBJ1-1,many,TRBV7-9,12,.,CASGFMNTEAFF,TGTGCCAGCGGGTTTATGAACACTGAAGCTTTCTTT
TRBJ2-5,few,TRBV7-8,17,TRBD1,CASSLRGTGEYQETQYF,TGTGCCAGCAGCTTAAGAGGGACAGGGGAATACCAAGAGACCCAGTACTTC
TRBJ2-5,.,TRBV6-5,15,.,CAGSYSPVQKETQYF,TGTGCCGGCAGTTACTCTCCGGTACAGAAAGAGACCCAGTACTTC
TRBJ2-7,many,TRBV7-2,16,TRBD1,CASSTRDRLLTYEQYF,TGTGCCAGCAGCACCCGGGACAGACTTCTTACCTACGAGCAGTACTTC
TRBJ2-7,many,TRBV27,13,.,CASSWGNYYEQYF,TGTGCCAGCAGTTGGGGCAATTACTACGAGCAGTACTTC
TRBJ1-1,many,TRBV6-5,14,.,CASSLQGVWTEAFF,TGTGCCAGCAGTTTACAGGGCGTATGGACTGAAGCTTTCTTT
TRBJ2-3,.,TRBV7-2,16,TRBD2,CASSYSGGQDTDTQYF,TGTGCCAGCAGCTACTCGGGGGGGCAGGACACAGATACGCAGTATTTT
TRBJ2-7,few,TRBV4-1,15,TRBD2,CASSQRGLPLYEQYF,TGCGCCAGCAGCCAGCGGGGACTACCGCTCTACGAGCAGTACTTC
TRBJ2-3,.,TRBV9,15,TRBD2,CAGSGDGSSTDTQYF,TGTGCCGGCAGCGGGGACGGATCTAGCACAGATACGCAGTATTTT
TRBJ2-5,.,TRBV5-5,17,TRBD2,CASSLREGGGLMETQYF,TGTGCCAGCAGCTTAAGGGAGGGCGGGGGGCTCATGGAGACCCAGTACTTC
TRBJ2-7,.,TRBV6-6,14,.,CASSQDSFGHEQYF,TGTGCCAGCAGCCAAGATAGTTTTGGGCACGAGCAGTACTTC
TRBJ2-1,few,TRBV28,13,TRBD1,CASNTDRYNEQFF,TGTGCCAGCAACACGGACAGGTACAATGAGCAGTTCTTC
TRBJ2-2,few,TRBV9,20,TRBD2,CASSPQTSGGAVENTGELFF,TGTGCCAGCAGCCCACAGACTAGCGGGGGGGCCGTTGAGAACACCGGGGAGCTGTTTTTT
TRBJ2-6,few,TRBV11-2,17,.,CASSSRDRSSGANVLTF,TGTGCCAGCAGCAGCCGGGACCGAAGCTCTGGGGCCAACGTCCTGACTTTC
TRBJ1-2,many,TRBV7-9,14,.,CASSLTTGPLRYTF,TGTGCCAGCAGCTTAACCACAGGTCCTTTACGCTACACCTTC
TRBJ2-2,.,TRBV10-3,19,TRBD1,CAISENSYTGQTNTGELFF,TGTGCCATCAGTGAGAATTCGTATACGGGACAGACGAACACCGGGGAGCTGTTTTTT
TRBJ1-5,.,TRBV21-1,17,.,CASSKEREVLCNQPQHF,TGTGCCAGCAGCAAAGAGAGGGAGGTTCTCTGCAATCAGCCCCAGCATTTT
TRBJ1-3,.,TRBV27,15,.,CASRRGDQLGNTMYF,TGTGCCAGCAGGAGGGGGGACCAACTCGGAAACACCATGTATTTT
TRBJ2-7,few,TRBV28,15,.,CASSLQGSQPYEQYF,TGTGCCAGCAGTCTTCAGGGCAGCCAACCCTACGAGCAGTACTTC
TRBJ2-2,few,TRBV7-5,20,.,CISVPEALGGRGKSTGELFF,.
TRBJ2-3,many,TRBV20-1,14,.,CSANTLGGMDTQYF,TGCAGTGCCAACACGCTTGGGGGTATGGATACGCAGTATTTT
TRBJ2-2,.,TRBV7-9,17,TRBD1,CASRPHYGTANTGELFF,TGTGCCAGCAGGCCACATTACGGGACAGCGAACACCGGGGAGCTGTTTTTT
TRBJ1-1,many,TRBV29-1,14,TRBD1,CSGQGAYGNTEAFF,TGCAGCGGACAGGGGGCGTACGGGAACACTGAAGCTTTCTTT
TRBJ2-3,.,TRBV11-3,15,.,CASSLPGRIEDTQYF,TGTGCCAGCAGCTTACCGGGCAGGATAGAAGATACGCAGTATTTT
TRBJ2-2,many,TRBV7-6,14,.,CASSFTENTGELFF,TGTGCCAGCAGCTTTACAGAGAACACCGGGGAGCTGTTTTTT
TRBJ1-5,many,TRBV30,13,.,CAWSSGGVQPQHF,TGTGCCTGGAGTAGTGGGGGAGTTCAGCCCCAGCATTTT
TRBJ1-2,.,TRBV4-3,16,.,CASSQEEQATNYGYTF,TGCGCCAGCAGCCAAGAGGAACAGGCCACTAACTATGGCTACACCTTC
TRBJ2-5,many,TRBV5-4,14,.,CASSVSENEETQYF,TGTGCCAGCAGCGTAAGCGAAAACGAAGAGACCCAGTACTTC
TRBJ2-2,few,TRBV19,14,TRBD2,CASSLAGESGELFF,TGTGCCAGTAGCCTAGCGGGAGAGTCCGGGGAGCTGTTTTTT
TRBJ2-7,.,TRBV27,13,.,CASSATGFEEQYF,TGTGCCAGCAGTGCCACAGGGTTTGAAGAGCAGTACTTC
TRBJ2-2,.,TRBV27,16,.,CASSPTTGRVTGELFF,TGTGCCAGCAGTCCCACTACGGGCAGGGTCACCGGGGAGCTGTTTTTT
TRBJ2-3,many,TRBV9,16,.,CASSPSDGGPADTQYF,TGTGCCAGCAGCCCGTCGGATGGGGGGCCGGCAGATACGCAGTATTTT
TRBJ2-7,many,TRBV4-3,15,.,CASSQDRNQLYEQYF,TGCGCCAGCAGCCAAGACCGCAATCAACTATACGAGCAGTACTTC
TRBJ1-2,many,TRBV12-3/TRBV12-4,13,.,CASSDGPTYGYTF,TGTGCCAGCAGTGACGGACCCACCTATGGCTACACCTTC
TRBJ2-5,.,TRBV6-1,13,.,CVSRETAQETQYF,TGTGTCAGCAGAGAGACAGCCCAAGAGACCCAGTACTTC